The rows below give T cell receptor beta chains drawn from one sample of a study of blood T cell repertoires in COVID-19. The protocol was immunoSEQ multiplex PCR, while the TCRdb copy is restricted to in-frame clones and leaves out a portion. The sample consists of 85,000 or so clones, around 86% of them appearing once. The material sequenced was peripheral blood. These receptor sequences come from a man aged 50 to 60 with active or convalescent COVID-19. Both conserved end residues are part of each CDR3. D genes are given only for firm matches. Size is omitted from some rows. Given values are once, few, many or a class for expanded clones.

j_gene: TRBJ2-7; abundance: many; d_gene: .; v_gene: TRBV7-2; len: 11; CDR3aa: CASSLLYEQYF; CDR3nt: TGTGCCAGCAGCTTACTGTACGAGCAGTACTTC
j_gene: TRBJ2-1; abundance: few; d_gene: .; v_gene: TRBV27; len: 16; CDR3aa: CASSSTRGSIYNEQFF; CDR3nt: TGTGCCAGCAGTAGTACGAGGGGGTCAATATACAATGAGCAGTTCTTC
j_gene: TRBJ2-7; abundance: few; d_gene: TRBD1; v_gene: TRBV18; len: 16; CDR3aa: CASSPPRGQGTYEQYF; CDR3nt: TGTGCCAGCTCACCACCGAGGGGACAGGGGACCTACGAGCAGTACTTC
j_gene: TRBJ2-3; abundance: many; d_gene: TRBD2; v_gene: TRBV6-2/TRBV6-3; len: 17; CDR3aa: CASSYELAGAPRDTQYF; CDR3nt: TGTGCCAGCAGTTACGAGTTAGCGGGGGCCCCGAGGGATACGCAGTATTTT
j_gene: TRBJ2-7; abundance: .; d_gene: .; v_gene: TRBV6-5; len: 13; CDR3aa: CASSFSDSYEQYF; CDR3nt: TGTGCCAGCAGTTTCAGCGACTCCTACGAGCAGTACTTC
j_gene: TRBJ2-1; abundance: few; d_gene: .; v_gene: TRBV11-3; len: 14; CDR3aa: CASSPVAGSNEQFF; CDR3nt: TGTGCCAGCAGCCCGGTTGCGGGATCGAATGAGCAGTTCTTC
j_gene: TRBJ1-5; abundance: .; d_gene: .; v_gene: TRBV20-1; len: 14; CDR3aa: CSASVGADNQPQHF; CDR3nt: TGCAGTGCTAGTGTAGGAGCAGACAATCAGCCCCAGCATTTT
j_gene: TRBJ2-3; abundance: .; d_gene: TRBD2; v_gene: TRBV10-3; len: 14; CDR3aa: CAIKGAGGADTQYF; CDR3nt: TGTGCCATCAAAGGGGCGGGAGGGGCAGATACGCAGTATTTT
j_gene: TRBJ2-1; abundance: .; d_gene: .; v_gene: TRBV13; len: 14; CDR3aa: CASSYPNSYNEQFF; CDR3nt: TGTGCCAGCAGCTACCCCAATAGCTACAATGAGCAGTTCTTC
j_gene: TRBJ2-4; abundance: .; d_gene: .; v_gene: TRBV7-9; len: 16; CDR3aa: CASSLLGQGKKNIQYF; CDR3nt: TGTGCCAGCAGCTTATTGGGGCAGGGCAAAAAAAACATTCAGTACTTC
j_gene: TRBJ2-7; abundance: .; d_gene: .; v_gene: TRBV27; len: 12; CDR3aa: CATRSWSYEQYF; CDR3nt: TGTGCCACCCGGTCGTGGTCCTACGAGCAGTACTTC
j_gene: TRBJ2-7; abundance: once; d_gene: TRBD2; v_gene: TRBV6-6; len: 14; CDR3aa: CASSYLAGSYEQYF; CDR3nt: TGTGCCAGCAGTTACCTAGCGGGATCGTACGAGCAGTACTTC
j_gene: TRBJ1-4; abundance: .; d_gene: .; v_gene: TRBV18; len: 16; CDR3aa: CASSPRVQGADEKLFF; CDR3nt: TGTGCCAGCTCACCACGGGTACAGGGTGCGGATGAAAAACTGTTTTTT
j_gene: TRBJ2-3; abundance: .; d_gene: TRBD2; v_gene: TRBV11-2; len: 15; CDR3aa: CASSTRLAPTDTQYF; CDR3nt: TGTGCCAGCAGCACCCGACTAGCCCCCACAGATACGCAGTATTTT
j_gene: TRBJ2-3; abundance: .; d_gene: .; v_gene: TRBV6-1; len: 16; CDR3aa: CASSATSRESTDTQYF; CDR3nt: TGTGCCAGCAGTGCGACTTCAAGAGAGAGTACAGATACGCAGTATTTT
j_gene: TRBJ2-1; abundance: .; d_gene: TRBD1; v_gene: TRBV11-3; len: 16; CDR3aa: CASSLQTGQVHNEQFF; CDR3nt: TGTGCCAGCAGCTTGCAAACGGGACAGGTCCACAATGAGCAGTTCTTC
j_gene: TRBJ1-4; abundance: .; d_gene: .; v_gene: TRBV5-6; len: 15; CDR3aa: CASSPRTGRGEKLFF; CDR3nt: TGTGCCAGCAGCCCACGGACCGGGCGAGGGGAAAAACTGTTTTTT
j_gene: TRBJ1-2; abundance: .; d_gene: TRBD1; v_gene: TRBV30; len: 11; CDR3aa: CAQGANYGYTF; CDR3nt: TGTGCCCAGGGGGCGAACTATGGCTACACCTTC
j_gene: TRBJ1-2; abundance: .; d_gene: .; v_gene: TRBV30; len: 12; CDR3aa: CAWSGTAYGYTF; CDR3nt: TGTGCCTGGAGTGGGACAGCCTATGGCTACACCTTC
j_gene: TRBJ1-2; abundance: .; d_gene: .; v_gene: TRBV5-6; len: 14; CDR3aa: CASSSLGGRGGYTF; CDR3nt: TGTGCCAGCAGCTCCCTGGGGGGACGGGGTGGCTACACCTTC
j_gene: TRBJ2-3; abundance: .; d_gene: TRBD1; v_gene: TRBV27; len: 15; CDR3aa: CASSFGDRATDTQYF; CDR3nt: TGTGCCAGCAGTTTCGGGGACAGGGCAACAGATACGCAGTATTTT
j_gene: TRBJ2-3; abundance: .; d_gene: .; v_gene: TRBV4-3; len: 14; CDR3aa: CASSQVLATDTQYF; CDR3nt: TGCGCCAGCAGCCAAGTACTCGCCACAGATACGCAGTATTTT
j_gene: TRBJ2-1; abundance: .; d_gene: .; v_gene: TRBV6-5; len: 14; CDR3aa: CASSKASNHNEQFF; CDR3nt: TGTGCCAGCAGCAAAGCTAGTAACCACAATGAGCAGTTCTTC
j_gene: TRBJ1-3; abundance: .; d_gene: .; v_gene: TRBV29-1; len: 13; CDR3aa: CSVGGLSGNTIYF; CDR3nt: TGCAGCGTGGGGGGACTCTCTGGAAACACCATATATTTT
j_gene: TRBJ2-3; abundance: few; d_gene: TRBD1; v_gene: TRBV29-1; len: 14; CDR3aa: CSVETGGSTDTQYF; CDR3nt: TGCAGCGTAGAAACAGGGGGGAGCACAGATACGCAGTATTTT
j_gene: TRBJ1-2; abundance: .; d_gene: TRBD1; v_gene: TRBV19; len: 15; CDR3aa: CASSFDRDSPYGYTF; CDR3nt: TGTGCCAGTAGTTTCGACCGGGACAGCCCTTATGGCTACACCTTC
j_gene: TRBJ2-1; abundance: .; d_gene: .; v_gene: TRBV6-6; len: 14; CDR3aa: CASSLGVRYNEQFF; CDR3nt: TGTGCCAGCAGTTTAGGGGTTCGGTACAATGAGCAGTTCTTC
j_gene: TRBJ1-4; abundance: .; d_gene: TRBD1; v_gene: TRBV5-5; len: 18; CDR3aa: CASSPGQGVTATNEKLFF; CDR3nt: TGTGCCAGCAGTCCGGGGCAGGGGGTAACCGCAACTAATGAAAAACTGTTTTTT
j_gene: TRBJ2-6; abundance: .; d_gene: .; v_gene: TRBV3-1/TRBV3-2; len: 16; CDR3aa: CASSQDRGSGANVLTF; CDR3nt: TGTGCCAGCAGCCAAGATAGGGGTTCTGGGGCCAACGTCCTGACTTTC
j_gene: TRBJ1-5; abundance: few; d_gene: TRBD1; v_gene: TRBV6-2/TRBV6-3; len: 15; CDR3aa: CASSHQQGLGQPQHF; CDR3nt: TGTGCCAGCAGTCACCAACAGGGGCTAGGTCAGCCCCAGCATTTT
j_gene: TRBJ2-3; abundance: .; d_gene: .; v_gene: TRBV27; len: 16; CDR3aa: CASSAPSDSYTDTQYF; CDR3nt: TGTGCCAGCAGCGCCCCCTCGGACAGTTACACAGATACGCAGTATTTT
j_gene: TRBJ1-4; abundance: .; d_gene: .; v_gene: TRBV19; len: 14; CDR3aa: CASSPGRANEKLFF; CDR3nt: TGTGCCAGTAGTCCCGGCAGGGCTAATGAAAAACTGTTTTTT
j_gene: TRBJ2-5; abundance: .; d_gene: .; v_gene: TRBV11-2; len: 12; CDR3aa: CASSLVGETQYF; CDR3nt: TGTGCCAGCAGCTTAGTCGGTGAGACCCAGTACTTC
j_gene: TRBJ1-2; abundance: .; d_gene: TRBD1; v_gene: TRBV10-3; len: 15; CDR3aa: CAISEIQQGDYGYTF; CDR3nt: TGTGCCATCAGTGAGATACAACAGGGGGACTATGGCTACACCTTC
j_gene: TRBJ1-6; abundance: .; d_gene: TRBD1; v_gene: TRBV4-1; len: 15; CDR3aa: CASSQAGQPNSPLHF; CDR3nt: TGCGCCAGCAGCCAAGCGGGACAGCCGAATTCACCCCTCCACTTT
j_gene: TRBJ1-5; abundance: few; d_gene: .; v_gene: TRBV7-2; len: 15; CDR3aa: CASSLDRLDNQPQHF; CDR3nt: TGTGCCAGCAGCCTAGACAGATTGGACAATCAGCCCCAGCATTTT
j_gene: TRBJ1-6; abundance: .; d_gene: .; v_gene: TRBV5-1; len: 13; CDR3aa: CASSYFLGDTLHF; CDR3nt: TGCGCCAGCAGCTACTTTTTAGGGGACACCCTCCACTTT
j_gene: TRBJ2-7; abundance: .; d_gene: TRBD1; v_gene: TRBV7-6; len: 16; CDR3aa: CASSLGSGQGAYEQYF; CDR3nt: TGTGCCAGCAGCTTAGGGTCCGGACAGGGGGCCTACGAGCAGTACTTC
j_gene: TRBJ2-7; abundance: .; d_gene: TRBD2; v_gene: TRBV20-1; len: 16; CDR3aa: CSASLRLAGSQYEQYF; CDR3nt: TGCAGTGCTAGTTTAAGACTAGCGGGGTCCCAATACGAGCAGTACTTC
j_gene: TRBJ1-3; abundance: .; d_gene: .; v_gene: TRBV3-1/TRBV3-2; len: 13; CDR3aa: CASSQGLRNTIYF; CDR3nt: TGTGCCAGCAGCCAGGGACTTAGAAACACCATATATTTT
j_gene: TRBJ1-6; abundance: once; d_gene: .; v_gene: TRBV30; len: 19; CDR3aa: CAWSVRRGSVETPQLSLHF; CDR3nt: TGTGCCTGGAGTGTACGGAGAGGTTCGGTGGAAACTCCCCAATTGTCCCTCCACTTT
j_gene: TRBJ2-3; abundance: .; d_gene: .; v_gene: TRBV7-2; len: 15; CDR3aa: CASSLELLRADTQYF; CDR3nt: TGTGCCAGCAGCTTAGAACTTTTGAGGGCAGATACGCAGTATTTT
j_gene: TRBJ1-2; abundance: .; d_gene: .; v_gene: TRBV4-3; len: 14; CDR3aa: CASSPDRGIGGYTF; CDR3nt: TGCGCCAGCAGCCCGGATCGGGGTATCGGTGGCTACACCTTC
j_gene: TRBJ2-7; abundance: .; d_gene: TRBD2; v_gene: TRBV7-2; len: 14; CDR3aa: CASSLRREGYEQYF; CDR3nt: TGTGCCAGCAGCTTAAGGCGGGAGGGCTACGAGCAGTACTTC
j_gene: TRBJ1-2; abundance: .; d_gene: TRBD1; v_gene: TRBV6-5; len: 14; CDR3aa: CASSARTGVYGYTF; CDR3nt: TGTGCCAGCAGCGCTCGGACAGGGGTCTATGGCTACACCTTC
j_gene: TRBJ2-5; abundance: .; d_gene: TRBD2; v_gene: TRBV5-4; len: 15; CDR3aa: CASSLVSRAGETQYF; CDR3nt: TGTGCCAGCAGCTTGGTGTCTCGAGCGGGGGAGACCCAGTACTTC
j_gene: TRBJ1-1; abundance: .; d_gene: TRBD1; v_gene: TRBV19; len: 15; CDR3aa: CASSIGGQVNTEAFF; CDR3nt: TGTGCCAGTAGTATCGGGGGACAGGTGAACACTGAAGCTTTCTTT
j_gene: TRBJ2-5; abundance: .; d_gene: TRBD1; v_gene: TRBV24-1; len: 17; CDR3aa: CATSDSAGTEIQETQYF; CDR3nt: TGTGCCACCAGTGACTCCGCCGGGACAGAGATCCAAGAGACCCAGTACTTC
j_gene: TRBJ1-2; abundance: .; d_gene: .; v_gene: TRBV6-1; len: 16; CDR3aa: CASSAGGSKLDYGYTF; CDR3nt: TGTGCCAGCAGTGCCGGGGGAAGTAAGCTGGACTATGGCTACACCTTC
j_gene: TRBJ1-1; abundance: .; d_gene: TRBD1; v_gene: TRBV6-1; len: 16; CDR3aa: CASSDSGQGEGAEAFF; CDR3nt: TGTGCCAGCAGTGATTCTGGACAGGGGGAGGGCGCTGAAGCTTTCTTT